This TCR beta chain appears in the sequencing data of a study of blood T cell repertoires in COVID-19. Study-level information: Acute and convalescent COVID-19 samples came from the United States, Italy and Spain.

This CDR3 comprises 15 residues. V dropped 4 bases and J dropped 11; count of bases not matched to a gene: 15. Looked up from germline, CDR1 is MNHEY and CDR2 is SVGEGT. Recruitment covered roughly 24 US areas and drew participants whose ages spanned roughly 18 to 90 years. Methods used by the authors: Using reference gene primer amplification, nucleated cell counts were estimated. Some clones are missing from TCRdb's copy, which holds only in-frame ones; the method was immunoSEQ multiplex PCR. The V and J calls and clone size come from that table; D and trimming were worked out from the DNA. Of 250,000 to 350,000 clones in the sample, about nine tenths were seen once.

This sequence joins TRBV6-2 or TRBV6-3 and TRBJ2-7; 9 bases are shared with TRBD2. Sequenced material: PBMCs or T cells enriched from blood (not recorded which). This clonotype originated in a woman aged 50 to 60 who had recovered from COVID-19. As DNA, the CDR3 is TGTGCCAGCAGTTTAAAGACTAGCGGAAGGACCTCGGAGTACTTC. This sequence encodes CASSLKTSGRTSEYF.